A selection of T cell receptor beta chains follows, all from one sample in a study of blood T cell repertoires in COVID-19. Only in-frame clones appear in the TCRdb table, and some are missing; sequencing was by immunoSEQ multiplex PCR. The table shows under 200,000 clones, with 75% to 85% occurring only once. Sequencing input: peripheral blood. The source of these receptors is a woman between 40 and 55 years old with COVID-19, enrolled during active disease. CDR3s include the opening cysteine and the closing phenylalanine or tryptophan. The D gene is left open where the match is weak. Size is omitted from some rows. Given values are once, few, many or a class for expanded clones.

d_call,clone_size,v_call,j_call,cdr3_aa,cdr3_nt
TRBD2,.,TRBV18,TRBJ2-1,CASSPAGPLAGGPVEQFF,TGTGCCAGCTCTCCAGCCGGTCCACTAGCGGGGGGGCCAGTTGAGCAGTTCTTC
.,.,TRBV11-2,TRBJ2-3,CASSRDPRGYTQYF,TGTGCCAGCAGCCGGGACCCCCGGGGGTATACGCAGTATTTT
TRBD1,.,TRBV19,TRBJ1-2,CASSKGTGVDYGYTF,TGTGCCAGTAGTAAAGGGACAGGGGTCGACTATGGCTACACCTTC
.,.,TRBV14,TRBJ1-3,CASNRGSTIYF,TGTGCCAGCAACCGGGGGTCCACCATATATTTT
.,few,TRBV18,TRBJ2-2,CASPRTQGRNTGELFF,TGTGCCAGCCCTAGAACGCAGGGGCGAAACACCGGGGAGCTGTTTTTT
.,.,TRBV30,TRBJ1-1,CAWSFLGQSNTEAFF,TGTGCCTGGAGTTTCCTTGGACAGTCGAACACTGAAGCTTTCTTT
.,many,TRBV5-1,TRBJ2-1,CASSLDYQSHNEQFF,TGCGCCAGCAGCTTGGACTACCAGTCACACAATGAGCAGTTCTTC
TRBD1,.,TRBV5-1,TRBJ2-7,CASSLAGTDSYEQYF,TGCGCCAGCAGCTTGGCCGGGACAGATTCCTACGAGCAGTACTTC
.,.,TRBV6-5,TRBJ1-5,CASSLLSNQPQHF,TGTGCCAGCAGCCTCCTGAGTAATCAGCCCCAGCATTTT
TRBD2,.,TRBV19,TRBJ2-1,CASTMTEAGARGRFF,TGTGCCAGTACTATGACGGAGGCGGGAGCTAGAGGTCGGTTCTTC
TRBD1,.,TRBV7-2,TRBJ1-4,CASSSTRGLGEKLFF,TGTGCCAGCAGCTCGACCAGGGGGCTGGGAGAAAAACTGTTTTTT
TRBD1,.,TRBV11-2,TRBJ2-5,CASSSRTGEETQYF,TGTGCCAGCAGCTCGCGCACAGGGGAAGAGACCCAGTACTTC
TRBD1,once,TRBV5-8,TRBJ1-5,CASSLERTGASNQPQHF,TGTGCCAGCAGCTTGGAGAGGACAGGGGCAAGCAATCAGCCCCAGCATTTT
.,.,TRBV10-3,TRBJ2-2,CAISFRGRAGELFF,TGTGCCATTTCCTTTAGGGGTCGGGCCGGGGAGCTGTTTTTT
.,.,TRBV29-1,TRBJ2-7,CSAGRRDYEQYF,TGCAGCGCGGGCAGGCGGGACTACGAGCAGTACTTC
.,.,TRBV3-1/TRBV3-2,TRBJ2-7,CASSLSAGSYEQYF,TGTGCCAGCAGCCTCTCGGCAGGGTCCTACGAGCAGTACTTC
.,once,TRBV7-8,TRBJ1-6,CASSFETGYNSPLHF,TGTGCCAGCAGCTTCGAGACAGGATATAATTCACCCCTCCACTTT
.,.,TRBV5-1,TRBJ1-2,CASSLGTARDYGYTF,TGCGCCAGCAGCTTGGGGACAGCGCGGGACTATGGCTACACCTTC
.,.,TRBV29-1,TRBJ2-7,CSVRTSLSYEQYF,TGCAGCGTCCGGACAAGCCTCTCCTACGAGCAGTACTTC
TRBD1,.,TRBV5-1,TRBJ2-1,CASSLLPGTGGNDEQFF,TGCGCCAGCAGCTTGCTTCCCGGGACAGGGGGCAACGATGAGCAGTTCTTC
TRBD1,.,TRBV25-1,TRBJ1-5,CASRETGGTQPQHF,TGTGCCAGCAGGGAGACAGGGGGCACTCAGCCCCAGCATTTT
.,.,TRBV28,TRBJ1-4,CASSSGTATNEKLFF,TGTGCCAGTTCATCCGGGACTGCAACTAATGAAAAACTGTTTTTT
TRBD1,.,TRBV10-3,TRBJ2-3,CAIRGTGGASTDTQYF,TGTGCCATCAGAGGGACAGGGGGCGCAAGCACAGATACGCAGTATTTT
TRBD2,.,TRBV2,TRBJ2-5,CASSPGLAEETQYF,TGTGCCAGCAGTCCGGGACTAGCGGAAGAGACCCAGTACTTC
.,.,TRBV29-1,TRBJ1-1,CSGGHMNTEAFF,TGCAGCGGAGGGCACATGAACACTGAAGCTTTCTTT
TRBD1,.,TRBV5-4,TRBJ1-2,CASSSSGGFGYGYTF,TGTGCCAGCAGCTCCTCAGGGGGCTTTGGCTATGGCTACACCTTC
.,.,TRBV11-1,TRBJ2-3,CASSLERSVDTQYF,TGTGCCAGCAGCTTAGAACGGAGCGTAGATACGCAGTATTTT
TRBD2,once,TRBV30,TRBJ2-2,CAWSILAGANTGELFF,TGTGCCTGGAGTATCCTAGCGGGAGCGAACACCGGGGAGCTGTTTTTT
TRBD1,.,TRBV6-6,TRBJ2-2,CASSPGTGAGELFF,TGTGCCAGCAGCCCCGGGACAGGGGCAGGGGAGCTGTTTTTT
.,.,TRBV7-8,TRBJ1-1,CASSLVGDGGFSEAFF,TGTGCCAGCAGCTTAGTCGGAGACGGAGGGTTCTCTGAAGCTTTCTTT
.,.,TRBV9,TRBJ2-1,CASSVDGLSSYNEQFF,TGTGCCAGCAGCGTAGACGGACTGAGCTCCTACAATGAGCAGTTCTTC
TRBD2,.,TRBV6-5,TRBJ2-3,CASSYTSGTSGGERYF,TGTGCCAGCAGTTACACCTCCGGGACTAGCGGGGGTGAGAGGTATTTT
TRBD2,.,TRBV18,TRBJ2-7,CASSPGTSGSYEQYF,TGTGCCAGCTCTCCCGGGACTAGCGGGAGCTACGAGCAGTACTTC
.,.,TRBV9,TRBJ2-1,CASSVRDRGSGAYNEQFF,TGTGCCAGCAGCGTCCGGGACCGGGGGTCCGGGGCCTACAATGAGCAGTTCTTC
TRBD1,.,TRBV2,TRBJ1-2,CASSEAQIRQGHHKAYGYTF,TGTGCCAGCAGTGAAGCGCAGATTAGACAGGGCCACCACAAGGCCTATGGCTACACCTTC
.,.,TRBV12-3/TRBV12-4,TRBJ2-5,CASSSDFQETQYF,TGTGCCAGCAGTTCCGACTTCCAAGAGACCCAGTACTTC
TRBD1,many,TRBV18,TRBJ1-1,CASSPQKTGPLTEAFF,TGTGCCAGCTCACCACAAAAGACAGGGCCGCTCACTGAAGCTTTCTTT
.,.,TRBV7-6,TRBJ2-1,CASSLGQSIYNEQFF,TGTGCCAGCAGCTTAGGGCAGTCCATCTACAATGAGCAGTTCTTC
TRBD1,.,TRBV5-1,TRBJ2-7,CASSWDRQYEQYF,TGCGCCAGCAGCTGGGACAGACAATACGAGCAGTACTTC
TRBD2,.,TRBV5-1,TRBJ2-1,CASSETSGAYNEQFF,TGCGCCAGCAGCGAGACTAGCGGGGCTTACAATGAGCAGTTCTTC
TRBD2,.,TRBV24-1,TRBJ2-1,CATSDHTAGVYNEQFF,TGTGCCACCAGTGACCATACGGCGGGAGTTTACAATGAGCAGTTCTTC
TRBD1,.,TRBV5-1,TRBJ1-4,CASSLGQGNEKLFF,TGCGCCAGCAGCTTGGGACAGGGCAATGAAAAACTGTTTTTT
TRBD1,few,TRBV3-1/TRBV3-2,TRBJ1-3,CASSQVTGIGNTIYF,TGTGCCAGCAGCCAAGTGACAGGGATTGGAAACACCATATATTTT
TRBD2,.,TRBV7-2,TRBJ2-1,CASSLALRGGNEQFF,TGTGCCAGCAGCTTAGCGCTCCGGGGGGGCAATGAGCAGTTCTTC
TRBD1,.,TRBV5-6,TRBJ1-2,CASRPRQGAYYGYTF,TGTGCCAGCAGACCCCGACAGGGTGCTTACTATGGCTACACCTTC
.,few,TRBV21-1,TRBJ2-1,CASSNLGGLSSYNEQFF,TGTGCCAGCAGCAACCTGGGGGGACTGAGCTCCTACAATGAGCAGTTCTTC
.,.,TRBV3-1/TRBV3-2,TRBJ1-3,CASSPRDISGNTIYF,TGTGCCAGCAGCCCTCGGGATATCTCTGGAAACACCATATATTTT
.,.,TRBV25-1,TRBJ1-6,CASKNTESSPLHF,TGTGCCAGCAAGAATACAGAAAGTTCACCCCTCCACTTT